This T cell receptor beta chain stems from a study of cytomegalovirus exposure and HLA in healthy donors. Study-wide points: Using a false discovery rate of 0.05, a later analysis showed that 16,951 TCR beta sequences were associated with HLA alleles. Analysis was carried out at a later point, and it linked a missense DCLRE1C variant to TCR beta V- and J-gene trimming. The study flagged about 160 TCR beta chains as cytomegalovirus-associated.

The CDR3 loop spans 15 amino acids. Points on this clone: Its specificity is unknown.

Vbeta (60) and Jbeta (13) primers were used in the PCR. Sequencing was performed with immunoSEQ multiplex PCR; in TCRdb, only in-frame clones are kept and a portion is missing. The repertoire includes about 150,000 clones, roughly 70% of them detected once, and under 2% sits in the top ten. The V and J genes are TRBV21-1 and TRBJ2-2; the D call in the table, TRBD1, was not verified against the DNA. TRBV21-1 is tagged as a pseudogene. Sequencing used PBMCs. This sequence originates from a human donor in good health. This CDR3 is CATRGTLLNTGELFF. The CDR3 DNA is TGTGCCACCAGAGGGACACTTCTGAACACCGGGGAGCTGTTTTTT.